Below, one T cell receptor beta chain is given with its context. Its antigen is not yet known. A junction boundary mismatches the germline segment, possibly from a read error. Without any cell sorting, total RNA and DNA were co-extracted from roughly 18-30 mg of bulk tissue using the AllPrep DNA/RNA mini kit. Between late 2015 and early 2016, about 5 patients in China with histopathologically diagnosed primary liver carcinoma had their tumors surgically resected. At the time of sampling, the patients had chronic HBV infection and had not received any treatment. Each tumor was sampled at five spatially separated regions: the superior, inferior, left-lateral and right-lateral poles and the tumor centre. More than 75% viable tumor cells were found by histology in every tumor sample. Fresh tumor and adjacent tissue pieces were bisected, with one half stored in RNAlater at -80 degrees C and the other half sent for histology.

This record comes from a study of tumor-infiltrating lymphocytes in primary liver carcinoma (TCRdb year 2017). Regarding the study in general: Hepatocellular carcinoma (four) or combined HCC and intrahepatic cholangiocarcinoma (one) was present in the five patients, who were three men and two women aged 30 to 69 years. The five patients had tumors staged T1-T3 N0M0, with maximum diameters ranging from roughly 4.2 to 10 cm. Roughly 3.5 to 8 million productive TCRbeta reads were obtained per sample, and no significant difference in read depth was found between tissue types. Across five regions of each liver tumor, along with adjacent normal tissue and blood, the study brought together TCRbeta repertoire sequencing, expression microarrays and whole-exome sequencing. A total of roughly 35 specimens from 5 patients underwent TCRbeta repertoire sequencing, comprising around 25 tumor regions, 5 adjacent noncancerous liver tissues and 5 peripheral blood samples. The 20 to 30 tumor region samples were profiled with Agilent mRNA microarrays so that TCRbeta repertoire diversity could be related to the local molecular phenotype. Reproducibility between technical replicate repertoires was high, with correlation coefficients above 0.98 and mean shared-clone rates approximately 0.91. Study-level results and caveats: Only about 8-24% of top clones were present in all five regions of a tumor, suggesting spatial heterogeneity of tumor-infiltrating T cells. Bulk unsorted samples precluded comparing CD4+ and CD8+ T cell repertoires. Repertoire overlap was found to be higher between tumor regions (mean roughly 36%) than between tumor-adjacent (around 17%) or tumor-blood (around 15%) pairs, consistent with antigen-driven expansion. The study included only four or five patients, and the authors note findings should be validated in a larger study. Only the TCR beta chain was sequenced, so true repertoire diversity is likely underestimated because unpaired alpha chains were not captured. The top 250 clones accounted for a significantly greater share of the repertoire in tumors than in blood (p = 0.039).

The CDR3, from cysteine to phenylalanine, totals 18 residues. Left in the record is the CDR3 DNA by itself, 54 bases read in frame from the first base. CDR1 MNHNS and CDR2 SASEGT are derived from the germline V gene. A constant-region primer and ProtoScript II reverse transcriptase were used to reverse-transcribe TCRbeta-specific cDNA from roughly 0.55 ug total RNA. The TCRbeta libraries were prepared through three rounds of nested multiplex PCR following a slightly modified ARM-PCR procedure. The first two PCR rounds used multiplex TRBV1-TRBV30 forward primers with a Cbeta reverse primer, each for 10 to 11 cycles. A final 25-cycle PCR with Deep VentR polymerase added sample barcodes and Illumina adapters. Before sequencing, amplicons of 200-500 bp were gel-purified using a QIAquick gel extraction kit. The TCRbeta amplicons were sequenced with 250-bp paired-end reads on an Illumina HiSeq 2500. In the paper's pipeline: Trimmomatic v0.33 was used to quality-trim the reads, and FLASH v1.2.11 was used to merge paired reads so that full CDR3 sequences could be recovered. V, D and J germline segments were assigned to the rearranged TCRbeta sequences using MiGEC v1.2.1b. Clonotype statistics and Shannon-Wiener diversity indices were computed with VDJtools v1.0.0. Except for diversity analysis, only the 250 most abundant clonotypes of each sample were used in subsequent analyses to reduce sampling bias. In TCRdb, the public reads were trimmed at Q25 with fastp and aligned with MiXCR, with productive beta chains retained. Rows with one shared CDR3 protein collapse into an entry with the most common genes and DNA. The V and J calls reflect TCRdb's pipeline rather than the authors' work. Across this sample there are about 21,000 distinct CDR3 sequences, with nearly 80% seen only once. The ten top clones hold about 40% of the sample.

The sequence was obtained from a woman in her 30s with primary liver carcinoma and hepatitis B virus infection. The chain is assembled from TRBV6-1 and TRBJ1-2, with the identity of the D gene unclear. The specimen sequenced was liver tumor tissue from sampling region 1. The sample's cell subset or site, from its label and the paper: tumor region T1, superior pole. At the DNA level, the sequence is TGTGCCAGCAGTGAACGGTTCCTTGTCCTTAGATCTAATTATGGTTACATCTTC. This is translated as CASSERFLVLRSNYGYIF.